The next 2 T cell receptor beta chains were all read from a single sample in a study of blood T cell repertoires in COVID-19. Some clones are missing from TCRdb's copy, which holds only in-frame ones; the method was immunoSEQ multiplex PCR. Of about 140,000 clones listed, 88% are singletons. The sequencing sample was made of peripheral blood. The receptors come from a human donor with COVID-19, enrolled during active disease. The donor label of this sample is uncertain.

V is TRBV5-3 and J is TRBJ2-4; 8 bases match TRBD1. TRBV5-3 is identified as an open reading frame with a role that is uncertain. The CDR3 runs 15 residues. V was pared by 8 bases and J by 4 bases, with 11 bases of the junction left unmatched. CDR3 sequence: CARTEPDREKNIQYF. The CDR3 coding sequence is TGTGCCAGGACCGAGCCGGACAGGGAAAAAAACATTCAGTACTTC.

The chain carries TRBV11-2 and TRBJ1-2; D is perhaps TRBD1 (6 bases). Looked up from germline, CDR1 is SGHAT and CDR2 is FQNNGV. This CDR3 is 13 amino acids long. V was pared by 2 bases and J by 6 bases, with 10 bases between. CDR3: CASSLRTDDGYTF. The CDR3 DNA is TGTGCCAGCAGCTTAAGGACAGACGATGGCTACACCTTC.